This TCR beta chain was retrieved from a study of blood T cell repertoires in COVID-19. Germline V gene data show CDR1 as SGHRS and CDR2 as YFSETQ. This CDR3 has 16 residues. J gave up 1 base and V 4 bases, and 11 bases lay outside the gene matches. In the original workflow: It was from reference gene primer amplification that nucleated cell counts were estimated. Produced via immunoSEQ multiplex PCR; TCRdb's table is partial and in-frame only. Clone size and V and J calls were adopted from that table, with D and trimming inferred from the DNA. This table holds roughly 140,000 clones, 88% found once. The clonotype originates from a human donor in a cohort sampled during active COVID-19. This rearrangement joins TRBV5-1 to TRBJ2-7; 7 bases align to TRBD1. The sample comprised peripheral blood. The CDR3 DNA follows: TGCGCCAGCAGCCGGAGTCAGGGGGTGGTTTCCTACGAGCAGTACTTC. Translated, it gives CASSRSQGVVSYEQYF.